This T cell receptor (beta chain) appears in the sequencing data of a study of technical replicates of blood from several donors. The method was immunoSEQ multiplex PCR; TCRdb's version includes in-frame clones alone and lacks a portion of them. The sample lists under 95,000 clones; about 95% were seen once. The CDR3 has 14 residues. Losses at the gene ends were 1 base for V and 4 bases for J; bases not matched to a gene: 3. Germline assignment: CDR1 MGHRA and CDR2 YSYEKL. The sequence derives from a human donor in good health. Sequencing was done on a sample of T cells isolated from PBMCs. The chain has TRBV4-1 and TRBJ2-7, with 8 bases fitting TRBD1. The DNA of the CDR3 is TGCGCCAGCAGCCAAGGGGACAGGCCTTACGAGCAGTACTTC. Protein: CASSQGDRPYEQYF.